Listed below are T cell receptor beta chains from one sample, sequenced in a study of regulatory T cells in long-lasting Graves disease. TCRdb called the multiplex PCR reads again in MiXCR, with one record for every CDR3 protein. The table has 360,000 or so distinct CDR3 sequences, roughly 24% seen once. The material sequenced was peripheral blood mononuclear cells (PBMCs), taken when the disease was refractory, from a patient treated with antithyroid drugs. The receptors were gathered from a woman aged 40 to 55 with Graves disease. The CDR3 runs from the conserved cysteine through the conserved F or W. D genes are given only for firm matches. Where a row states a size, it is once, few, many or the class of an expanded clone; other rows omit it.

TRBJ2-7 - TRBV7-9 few CASSSITTNRFYEQYF TGTGCCAGCAGCTCTATCACCACGAACCGCTTTTACGAGCAGTACTTC
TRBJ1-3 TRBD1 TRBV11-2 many CASSTGQFFSGNTIYF TGTGCCAGCAGTACGGGACAGTTCTTCTCTGGAAACACCATATATTTT
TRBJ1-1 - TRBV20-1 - CSARDQLGTEAFF TGCAGTGCTAGAGATCAACTAGGTACTGAAGCTTTCTTT
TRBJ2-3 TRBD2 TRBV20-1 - CSASGGRENTDTQYF TGCAGTGCCAGTGGCGGGCGGGAGAACACAGATACGCAGTATTTT
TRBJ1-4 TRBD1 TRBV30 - CAWSKGAEFEKLFF TGTGCCTGGAGTAAGGGGGCTGAGTTTGAAAAACTGTTTTTT
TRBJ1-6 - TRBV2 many CASSEGSRLFSYNSPLHF TGTGCCAGCAGTGAAGGCAGCCGCTTGTTCTCCTATAATTCACCCCTCCACTTT
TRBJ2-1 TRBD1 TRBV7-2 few CASSSPARGRWNNEQFF TGTGCCAGCAGCTCCCCGGCCAGGGGGAGATGGAACAATGAGCAGTTCTTC
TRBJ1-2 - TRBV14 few CASSQGVKGPNGYTF TGTGCCAGCAGCCAAGGGGTCAAGGGACCAAATGGCTACACCTTC
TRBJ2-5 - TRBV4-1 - CASSQEEGGTQYF TGCGCCAGCAGCCAAGAAGAGGGGGGGACCCAGTACTTC
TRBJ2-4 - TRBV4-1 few CASSPSWLQNIQYF TGCGCCAGCAGCCCGAGCTGGCTCCAGAACATTCAGTACTTC
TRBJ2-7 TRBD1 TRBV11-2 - CASSTLWTGNYEQYF TGTGCCAGCAGCACCCTCTGGACAGGGAACTACGAGCAGTACTTC
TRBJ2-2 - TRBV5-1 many CASSLGHFTGELFF TGTGCCAGCAGTTTAGGACACTTCACCGGGGAGCTGTTTTTT
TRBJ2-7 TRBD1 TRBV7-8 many CASSLSGTGTYEQYF TGTGCCAGCAGCTTATCCGGGACAGGGACCTACGAGCAGTACTTC
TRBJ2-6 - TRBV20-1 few CSARRAGGANVLTF TGCAGTGCTAGAAGAGCTGGTGGGGCCAACGTCCTGACTTTC
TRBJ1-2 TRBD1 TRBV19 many CASRETGVSYGYTF TGTGCCAGTAGGGAGACAGGGGTCTCCTATGGCTACACCTTC
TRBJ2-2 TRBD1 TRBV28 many CATSHRGPRTGELFF TGTGCCACCTCTCACAGGGGACCTCGCACCGGGGAGCTGTTTTTT
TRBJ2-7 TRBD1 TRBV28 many CASSRDRGTYEQYF TGCGCCAGCAGCCGGGACAGGGGTACCTACGAGCAGTACTTC
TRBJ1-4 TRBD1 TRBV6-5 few CASSSRQGIDEKLFF TGTGCCAGCAGTTCCCGACAGGGTATTGATGAAAAACTGTTTTTT
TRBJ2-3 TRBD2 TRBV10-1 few CASSDRAGLGTDTQYF TGCGCCAGCAGTGACCGAGCGGGACTTGGCACAGATACGCAGTATTTT
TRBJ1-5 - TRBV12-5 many CASGLGDQPQHF TGTGCTAGTGGTTTGGGGGATCAGCCCCAGCATTTT